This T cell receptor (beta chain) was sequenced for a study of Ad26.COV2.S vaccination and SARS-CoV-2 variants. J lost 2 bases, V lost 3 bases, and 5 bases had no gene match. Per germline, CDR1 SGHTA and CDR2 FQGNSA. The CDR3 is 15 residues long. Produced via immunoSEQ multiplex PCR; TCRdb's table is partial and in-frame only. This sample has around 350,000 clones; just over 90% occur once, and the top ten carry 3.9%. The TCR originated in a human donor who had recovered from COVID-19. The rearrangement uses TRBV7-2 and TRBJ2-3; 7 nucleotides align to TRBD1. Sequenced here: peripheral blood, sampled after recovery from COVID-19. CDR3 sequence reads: CASSFDRALTDTQYF. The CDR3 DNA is TGTGCCAGCAGCTTCGACAGGGCGCTCACAGATACGCAGTATTTT.